This TCR beta chain was profiled in a study of T cell responses to AZD1222 COVID-19 vaccine (dated by TCRdb to the early 2020s). At the level of the whole study: TCR sequencing was performed for about 250 trial participants, of whom about 210 were given two doses of AZD1222 and around 26 were given two doses of MenACWY control vaccine. Trial participants were enrolled by age into 18-55, 56-69 and 70-plus year subgroups, with roughly 150, 30 and 60 TCR-sequenced participants respectively. Overall results and qualifications from the work: CD4 TCRs associated with the vaccine covered the entire spike protein, and the dominant responses were in regions 160-218 and 743-854. After two AZD1222 doses, spike-specific TCR breadth and depth were significantly higher than at day 0 and than in MenACWY recipients. Epitopes outside the regions mutated in the B.1.351 and B.1.1.7 variants were reportedly recognized by nearly half of the unique spike-specific TCRs. Because no day 14 peak-response samples were available, the repertoires could be characterized only after the peak T cell response. The 56-69-year group was small, and its depth increase did not reach significance, likely because of low power. Conclusions about previously exposed vaccinees are limited because only a handful of AZD1222 recipients were SARS-CoV-2 seropositive at baseline. Most participants were white British and females outnumbered males, and the authors suggested that clonal diversity may have been underestimated.

The time point label here, explained by the study, means: sample from adult after SARS-CoV-2 infection, after symptom onset. Two convalescent COVID-19 patients, sampled after symptom onset from adults with prior SARS-CoV-2 infection, were also TCR-sequenced for comparison. The sample holds one count of this clone. Its antigen specificity is not known. No qualities accompany the bases; no much larger clone lies one base away. The CDR3 regions of human TCRbeta chains were analyzed by immunosequencing. As for the authors' bioinformatics: Repertoire TCRs were checked for matches against a reference library of SARS-CoV-2-specific TCRs that had been generated using the MIRA antigen-specificity platform. Breadth meant the fraction of unique TCRs that were SARS-CoV-2-associated, whereas depth meant the fraction of total T cells that were SARS-CoV-2-associated. Using the MIRA data, each spike-specific TCR was mapped to the spike region that the TCR reacts to and placed in a CD4 or CD8 class. Log10-transformed breadth and depth values were compared by one-way ANOVA with Sidak's multiple comparisons tests. TCRdb mirrors the immuneACCESS table, restricted to in-frame sequences. Some clones are absent from its copies; in checked studies, under half trace to an unresolved V gene, and the reason for the others is unknown. The D gene and trimming were derived from the DNA, and the V and J assignments and clone size from that table. In all, the sample holds about 140,000 clones, and just under 95% of those were seen once. The ten largest clones capture more than 10% of the sample.

In the germline V gene (reference sequence), CDR1 corresponds to SGHKS and CDR2 to YYEKEE. The CDR3 starts with the cysteine, ends with the phenylalanine, and has 13 residues. CDR3 DNA is the only sequence kept; it has 39 bases, read in frame from the first base. Trimmed from V: 4 bases; trimmed from J: 2 bases; junction bases lacking a gene match: 1. The chain couples TRBV5-5 to TRBJ2-7, and 9 bases in between align with TRBD1. The TCR sequence derives from an adult who had recovered from COVID-19. The sequencing used peripheral blood, collected after recovery from COVID-19. The nucleotide sequence reads as follows: TGTGCCAGCAGCCGACAGGGGGCCTACGAGCAGTACTTC. This gives the protein CASSRQGAYEQYF.